Included here is one T cell receptor (beta chain) sequence, with context. The CDR3 totals 13 residues. Germline V lookup: CDR1 SEHNR, CDR2 FQNEAQ (reference sequence). This sample is part of a study of monozygotic twins with inflammatory bowel disease. The UMIs carried a 6-nucleotide sample barcode, and they were added by template switching. For each CDR3 protein, TCRdb gives one entry from its re-call of the 5' RACE reads, without DNA. This table lists 310,000 or so distinct CDR3 sequences. The chain uses TRBV7-9 and TRBJ2-1. This clonotype was sampled from a human donor with ulcerative colitis or Crohn's disease, or a healthy co-twin of an affected twin (not recorded which). Sequencing input: blood. The chain's CDR3 is CASTKDTYNEQFF.